A selection of T cell receptor beta chains follows, all from one sample in a study of T cells expressing NK-cell markers. TCRdb re-called the 5' RACE reads and catalogs CDR3 proteins one per entry, DNA excluded. The sample's table shows roughly 160,000 distinct CDR3 sequences. The material sequenced was blood T cells: a sorted CD56 or NKG2C T cell subset, CD4+ or CD8+ T cells, or bulk PBMC T cells (not recorded which). The receptors originated from a woman aged 18 to 75 in good health. The CDR3 runs from the conserved cysteine through the conserved F or W.

V gene: TRBV10-3
J gene: TRBJ2-1
CDR3 protein: CAISEGTRKGINEQFF

V gene: TRBV9
J gene: TRBJ1-1
CDR3 protein: CASSGHMNTEAFF

V gene: TRBV18
J gene: TRBJ2-7
CDR3 protein: CASSPPSGGGEQYF

V gene: TRBV5-1
J gene: TRBJ1-6
CDR3 protein: CASSLVGRRSPLHF

V gene: TRBV11-2
J gene: TRBJ2-1
CDR3 protein: CASSTYGEVARYNEQFF

V gene: TRBV15
J gene: TRBJ1-2
CDR3 protein: CATSAGGHYGYTF

V gene: TRBV10-3
J gene: TRBJ2-3
CDR3 protein: CAISRTENTDTQYF

V gene: TRBV20-1
J gene: TRBJ2-7
CDR3 protein: CSARSQTSGSVREQYF

V gene: TRBV30
J gene: TRBJ1-5
CDR3 protein: CAWSVQGNQPQHF

V gene: TRBV20-1
J gene: TRBJ2-7
CDR3 protein: CSAGQADRCEQYF

V gene: TRBV20-1
J gene: TRBJ2-2
CDR3 protein: CSAPTSGRATGELFF